This TCR beta chain originates from a study of cytomegalovirus exposure and HLA in healthy donors. Study-wide context: Among about 200 million T cells, an earlier analysis found about 110 million unique TCR beta sequences.

This clone was observed a single time. Its matching antigen is unknown. This CDR3 has 15 residues. Trimming removed 4 bases from V and 1 base from J; junction bases left unmatched: 6. The germline CDR1 and CDR2 sequences are LGHNA and YNFKEQ. PCR used 60 Vbeta primers and 13 Jbeta primers. Repertoires were generated with immunoSEQ multiplex PCR, while TCRdb's copy carries only in-frame clones and drops some. Of 150,000 or so clones listed, about four fifths are singletons. General study results and limits: Later analysis revealed greater clonal expansion in HLA-associated TCR beta chains than in equally common others.

This clonotype was sampled from a man aged 18 to 30 in good health and CMV-seronegative. V is TRBV4-2 and J is TRBJ1-1; 7 nucleotides align to TRBD1. The specimen sequenced was PBMCs. The CDR3 region is CASSPWTGGNTEAFF. The CDR3, as DNA: TGTGCCAGCAGCCCCTGGACAGGAGGGAACACTGAAGCTTTCTTT.